A selection of T cell receptor beta chains follows, all from one sample in a study of blood T cell repertoires in COVID-19. Method: immunoSEQ multiplex PCR; TCRdb's copy keeps in-frame clones and lacks some. The sample lists 200,000 to 300,000 clones, less than 90% occurring once. What was sequenced was peripheral blood. The receptors come from a man aged 55 to 70 with acute or convalescent COVID-19. Each CDR3 is given without its conserved first and last residue. The D gene is left open where the match is weak.

j_call v_call d_call cdr3_length cdr3_aa
TRBJ1-2 TRBV7-8 - 11 ASSLSANYGYT
TRBJ1-1 TRBV2 - 11 ASTPRQDTEAF
TRBJ2-7 TRBV7-2 - 12 ASSRRQIFNEQY
TRBJ2-1 TRBV7-9 TRBD1 12 ASSSGTGVNEQF
TRBJ2-3 TRBV2 - 13 ARGGGGLGADTQY
TRBJ2-3 TRBV9 - 12 ASSATSGADTQY
TRBJ1-1 TRBV19 - 11 ASSLRPGTEAF
TRBJ1-2 TRBV27 - 11 ASRAAGEHGYT
TRBJ2-7 TRBV6-5 TRBD2 13 ASTSSGELSYEQY
TRBJ2-7 TRBV7-9 - 12 ASSSRSYGPKQY
TRBJ1-5 TRBV19 - 14 ASSTLRERGNQPQH
TRBJ1-2 TRBV7-2 - 13 ASSFQAYSNYGYT
TRBJ1-2 TRBV25-1 - 12 ASADQERNYGYT
TRBJ1-6 TRBV19 - 12 ASTPSGYNSPLH
TRBJ1-4 TRBV5-1 TRBD1 12 ASSIGQGGEKLF
TRBJ2-7 TRBV5-8 - 14 ASSLEGQGSSYEQY
TRBJ2-1 TRBV12-3/TRBV12-4 - 11 ASSLTTANEQF
TRBJ1-2 TRBV29-1 TRBD1 12 SALGGQRHYGYT
TRBJ2-1 TRBV9 - 11 ASSVGGRVEQF
TRBJ2-7 TRBV7-9 - 12 ASSLILSAYEQY
TRBJ2-1 TRBV29-1 TRBD1 8 SVGGQEQF
TRBJ1-1 TRBV3-1/TRBV3-2 - 11 ASSPTGSTEAF
TRBJ2-1 TRBV28 TRBD1 12 ASSPQQGYNEQF
TRBJ2-1 TRBV11-3 TRBD2 13 ASSLSGSSYNEQF
TRBJ1-2 TRBV6-5 TRBD1 11 ASSPGGRGGYT
TRBJ1-6 TRBV9 - 12 ASSAGTTGPPLH
TRBJ2-7 TRBV5-8 TRBD2 13 ASSFEASGNYEQY
TRBJ1-2 TRBV12-3/TRBV12-4 - 11 ASTGGINYGYT
TRBJ2-7 TRBV4-1 TRBD1 15 ASSQDIWDSDLYEQY
TRBJ1-2 TRBV3-1/TRBV3-2 - 11 ASTLGLNYGYT
TRBJ2-1 TRBV19 TRBD1 13 ASKKGDRFYNEQF
TRBJ2-2 TRBV7-9 - 11 ASSLQGTGELF
TRBJ2-1 TRBV14 - 13 ASSPRRGAYNEQF
TRBJ1-2 TRBV19 TRBD1 12 ASLTGTTSYGYT
TRBJ2-7 TRBV18 - 12 ASSPLTTGSEQY
TRBJ2-7 TRBV7-2 - 13 ASTIGGPRNGEQY
TRBJ2-4 TRBV19 TRBD2 11 ASRERGGNIQY
TRBJ2-5 TRBV12-3/TRBV12-4 TRBD2 11 ASSLGREETQY
TRBJ2-3 TRBV3-1/TRBV3-2 - 15 ASSHWVAAASTDTQY
TRBJ2-2 TRBV5-1 TRBD1 13 ASSFGTGGTGELF
TRBJ2-3 TRBV28 - 13 ASSLVTADTDTQY
TRBJ2-1 TRBV10-3 - 11 AISLRTEVEQF
TRBJ2-1 TRBV4-2 - 15 ASSRGQVRRSYNEQF
TRBJ1-1 TRBV6-5 - 13 ASSLQGWGNTEAF
TRBJ2-7 TRBV10-3 - 11 AISETTAYEQY
TRBJ2-4 TRBV19 - 12 ASSAQVAKNIQY
TRBJ2-7 TRBV6-5 - 10 ASGDNSYEQY
TRBJ2-5 TRBV19 - 14 ASSYRSGPGEETQY
TRBJ2-2 TRBV12-3/TRBV12-4 - 11 ASSILRSGELF